The 8 T cell receptor beta chains in this list originate from one sample, sequenced in a study of naive and memory T cell subsets. The beta constant-region primer was an equimolar mix of two oligonucleotides covering TRBC1 and TRBC2. The ligated cDNA underwent four PCR rounds using SP2 and nested alpha and beta constant-region primers. TCRdb redid the calling of the UMI-ligation and nested PCR reads with MiXCR, one entry per CDR3 protein. This sample has around 140,000 distinct CDR3 sequences, with approximately 18% found just once. Whole-study results and caveats: Especially in CD8 cells, naive repertoires contained a few larger clonotypes, possibly CD45RA-re-expressing memory cells.

Which antigens these TCRs recognize remains unknown. Sequenced input: naive CD8+ T cells from blood. These receptors all come from a human donor in good health.

In its sample, this clonotype was seen a few times. The J gene is TRBJ1-1, the V gene TRBV28; D possibly corresponds to TRBD1 (5 bases). CDR1 MDHEN and CDR2 SYDVKM come from the germline V gene. The CDR3 is 12 amino acids. V lost 3 bases to trimming and J lost 4 bases, with 6 bases between them. The CDR3, as DNA: TGTGCCAGCAGTTTCACAGGCACTGAAGCTTTCTTT. Translating it yields CASSFTGTEAFF.

Only a few counts were recorded for this clonotype. The chain combines TRBV7-9 with TRBJ1-4, with no clear D. CDR1 and CDR2 from the germline V gene are SEHNR and FQNEAQ (reference sequence). The CDR3 loop spans 14 amino acids. V lost 6 bases and J lost 4, with 12 bases in between. CDR3 bases: TGTGCCAGCAGTACTTTCTCCAATAATGAAAAACTGTTTTTT. This sequence encodes CASSTFSNNEKLFF.

This clonotype was seen a handful of times. The chain joins TRBV12-3 or TRBV12-4 to TRBJ2-5, with D possibly TRBD1 on 5 matching bases. There are 15 residues in the CDR3. With 2 bases removed from V and 5 bases from J, the gap between germline ends came to 15 bases. CDR3 region: CASSLMGRAMETQYF. CDR3 sequence (DNA): TGTGCCAGCAGTTTAATGGGCAGGGCGATGGAGACCCAGTACTTC.

This clonotype was seen at least ten times. The chain combines TRBV6-6 with TRBJ2-3; D remains unclear. The V gene's germline CDR1 is MNHNY and CDR2 SVGAGI (reference sequence). The CDR3 extends over 12 amino acids. V lost 2 bases, J lost 6 bases, and 6 bases lay in between. The CDR3 is CASSYPADTQYF. The CDR3 DNA is TGTGCCAGCAGTTACCCTGCGGATACGCAGTATTTT.

V gene TRBV7-6 combines with J gene TRBJ2-7; 8 bases are a match to TRBD1. After removal of 0 bases from V and 5 bases from J, the junction contained 9 bases not matched to a gene. The germline V gene has CDR1 SGHVS and CDR2 FNYEAQ. This CDR3 has 16 amino acids. Written as DNA, the CDR3 is TGTGCCAGCAGCTTAGCCCAGACAGGGGTTTTCGACGAGCAGTACTTC. This gives the protein CASSLAQTGVFDEQYF.

The CDR3 DNA is TGTGCCAGCAGTCAATTACAGCTCCCCTTTGACGAGCAGTACTTC. Translating gives CASSQLQLPFDEQYF. The chain combines TRBV27 with TRBJ2-7; unclear D gene. In germline, CDR1 is MNHEY, CDR2 SMNVEV (reference sequence). Between the trimmed V and J ends, which lost 5 bases and 5 bases, there was a span of 19 bases. There are 15 residues in the CDR3.

V gene TRBV4-1 combines with J gene TRBJ2-1; the D gene is possibly TRBD1 (5 bases). V was clipped by 0 bases and J by 10 bases, with 13 bases between them. The germline V gene encodes CDR1 MGHRA and CDR2 YSYEKL. This CDR3 contains 14 residues. The CDR3 DNA is TGCGCCAGCAGCCAAGAAGGGGTCGGTTACGAGCAGTTCTTC. Protein: CASSQEGVGYEQFF.

This chain links TRBV20-1 with TRBJ2-1; D not resolved. Germline assignment: CDR1 DFQATT and CDR2 SNEGSKA (reference sequence). This CDR3 comprises 15 residues. The V end lost 0 bases, the J end lost 7 bases, and 16 bases lay between the germline ends. The CDR3 reads CSARDQPVSGNEQFF. CDR3 bases: TGCAGTGCTAGAGATCAGCCGGTTTCGGGTAATGAGCAGTTCTTC.